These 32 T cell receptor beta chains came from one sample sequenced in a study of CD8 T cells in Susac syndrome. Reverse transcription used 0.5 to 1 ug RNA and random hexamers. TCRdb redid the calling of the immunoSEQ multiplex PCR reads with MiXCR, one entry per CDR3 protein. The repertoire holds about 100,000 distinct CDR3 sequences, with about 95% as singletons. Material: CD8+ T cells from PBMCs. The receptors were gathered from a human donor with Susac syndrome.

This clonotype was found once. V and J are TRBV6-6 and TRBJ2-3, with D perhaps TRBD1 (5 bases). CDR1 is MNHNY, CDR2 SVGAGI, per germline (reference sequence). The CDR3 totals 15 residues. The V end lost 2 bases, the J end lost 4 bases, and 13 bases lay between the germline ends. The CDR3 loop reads CASSYGAPSSDTQYF. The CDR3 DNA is TGTGCCAGCAGTTACGGGGCGCCCTCGTCAGATACGCAGTATTTT.

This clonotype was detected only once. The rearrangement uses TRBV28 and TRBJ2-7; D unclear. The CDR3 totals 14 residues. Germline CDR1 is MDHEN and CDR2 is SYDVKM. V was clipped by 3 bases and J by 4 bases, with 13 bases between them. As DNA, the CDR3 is TGTGCCAGCAGTTTGAGTCTGAACGGGTACGAGCAGTACTTC. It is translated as CASSLSLNGYEQYF.

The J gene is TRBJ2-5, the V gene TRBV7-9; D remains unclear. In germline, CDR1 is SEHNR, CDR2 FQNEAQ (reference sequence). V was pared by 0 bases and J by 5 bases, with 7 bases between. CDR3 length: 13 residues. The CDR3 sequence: CASSLAPQETQYF. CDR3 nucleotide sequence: TGTGCCAGCAGCTTAGCGCCCCAGGAGACCCAGTACTTC.

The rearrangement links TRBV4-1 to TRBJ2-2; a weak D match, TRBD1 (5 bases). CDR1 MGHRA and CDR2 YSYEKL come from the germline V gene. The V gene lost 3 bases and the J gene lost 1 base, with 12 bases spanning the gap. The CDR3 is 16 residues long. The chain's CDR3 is CASSQGQGLNTGELFF. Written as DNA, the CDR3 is TGCGCCAGCAGCCAGGGGCAGGGCTTGAACACCGGGGAGCTGTTTTTT.

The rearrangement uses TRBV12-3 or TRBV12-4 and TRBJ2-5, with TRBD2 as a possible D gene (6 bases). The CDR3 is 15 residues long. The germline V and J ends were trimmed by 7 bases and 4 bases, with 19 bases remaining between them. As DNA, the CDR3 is TGTGCCAGCACTTCGGGGGAGGTCAATCTAGAGACCCAGTACTTC. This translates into CASTSGEVNLETQYF.

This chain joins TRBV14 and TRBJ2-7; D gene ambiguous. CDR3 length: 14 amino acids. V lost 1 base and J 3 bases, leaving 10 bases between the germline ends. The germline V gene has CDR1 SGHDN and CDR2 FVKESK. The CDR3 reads CASSQAFSVYEQYF. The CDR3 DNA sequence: TGTGCCAGCAGCCAAGCCTTTTCCGTCTACGAGCAGTACTTC.

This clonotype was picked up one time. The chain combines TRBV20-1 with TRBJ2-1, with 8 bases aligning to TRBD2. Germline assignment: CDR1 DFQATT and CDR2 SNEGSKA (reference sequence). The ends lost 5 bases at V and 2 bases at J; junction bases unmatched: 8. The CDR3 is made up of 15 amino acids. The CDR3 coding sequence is TGCAGTGCTCCGAGCGGGAGTTGGACCTACAATGAGCAGTTCTTC. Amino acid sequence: CSAPSGSWTYNEQFF.

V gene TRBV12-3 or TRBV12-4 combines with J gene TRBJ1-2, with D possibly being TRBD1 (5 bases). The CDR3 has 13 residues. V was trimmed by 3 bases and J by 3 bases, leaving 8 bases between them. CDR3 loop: CASSLGGDYGYTF. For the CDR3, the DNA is TGTGCCAGCAGTTTGGGGGGTGACTATGGCTACACCTTC.

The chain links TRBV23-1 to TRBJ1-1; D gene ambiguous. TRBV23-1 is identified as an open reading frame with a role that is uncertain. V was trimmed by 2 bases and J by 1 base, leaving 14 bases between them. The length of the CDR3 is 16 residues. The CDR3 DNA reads TGCGCCAGCAGTCAAGCAAAGAGGAGCGCGAACACTGAAGCTTTCTTT. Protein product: CASSQAKRSANTEAFF.

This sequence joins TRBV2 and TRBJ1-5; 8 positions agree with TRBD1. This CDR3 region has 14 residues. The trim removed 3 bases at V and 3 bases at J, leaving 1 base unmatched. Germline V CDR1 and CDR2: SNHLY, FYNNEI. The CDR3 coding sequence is TGTGCCAGCAGTGAGACAGGGGACAATCAGCCCCAGCATTTT. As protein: CASSETGDNQPQHF.

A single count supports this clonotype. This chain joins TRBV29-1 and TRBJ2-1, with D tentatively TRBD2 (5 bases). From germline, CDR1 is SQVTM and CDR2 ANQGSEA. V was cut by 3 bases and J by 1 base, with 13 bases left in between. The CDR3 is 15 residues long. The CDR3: CSVDGGSRSYNEQFF. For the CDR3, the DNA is TGCAGCGTTGATGGTGGGAGTAGGTCCTACAATGAGCAGTTCTTC.

The CDR3 protein is CASRRQGIEKLFF. The CDR3 region has the DNA TGTGCCAGCAGACGACAGGGGATTGAAAAACTGTTTTTT. The V gene is TRBV28, the J gene TRBJ1-4; 8 nucleotides line up with TRBD1. The J segment lost 7 bases and the V segment lost 6 bases, leaving 4 bases of the junction unmatched. The germline V gene has CDR1 MDHEN and CDR2 SYDVKM. The CDR3 consists of 13 residues.

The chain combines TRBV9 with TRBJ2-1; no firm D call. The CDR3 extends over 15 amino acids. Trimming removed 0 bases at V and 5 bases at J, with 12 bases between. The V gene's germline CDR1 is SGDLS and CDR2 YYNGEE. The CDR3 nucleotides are TGTGCCAGCAGCGTAGTCGGAGAAAGCGACAATGAGCAGTTCTTC. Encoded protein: CASSVVGESDNEQFF.

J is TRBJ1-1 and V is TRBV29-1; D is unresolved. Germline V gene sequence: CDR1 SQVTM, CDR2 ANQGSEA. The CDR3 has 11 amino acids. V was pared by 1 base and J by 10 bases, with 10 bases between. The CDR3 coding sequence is TGCAGCGTTGAAGGTCCTGCGGGAGCTTTCTTT. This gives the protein CSVEGPAGAFF.

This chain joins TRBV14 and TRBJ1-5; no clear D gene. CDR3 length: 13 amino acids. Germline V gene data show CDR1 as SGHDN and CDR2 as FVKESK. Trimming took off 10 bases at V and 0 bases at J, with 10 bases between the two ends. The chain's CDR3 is CATDTHSNQPQHF. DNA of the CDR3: TGTGCCACCGACACACATAGCAATCAGCCCCAGCATTTT.

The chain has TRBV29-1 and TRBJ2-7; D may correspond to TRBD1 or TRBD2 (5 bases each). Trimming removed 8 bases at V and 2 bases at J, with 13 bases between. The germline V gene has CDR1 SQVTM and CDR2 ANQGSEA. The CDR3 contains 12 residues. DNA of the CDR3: TGCAGCTACCGGGACGGAGCCTACGAGCAGTACTTC. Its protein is CSYRDGAYEQYF.

For the CDR3, the DNA is TGTGCCAGCTCACCCCTCGACAGGGACTATGGCTACACCTTC. Amino acid sequence: CASSPLDRDYGYTF. The chain employs TRBV18 and TRBJ1-2, with 7 nucleotides matching TRBD1. Trimming removed 3 bases from V and 3 bases from J; junction bases left unmatched: 4. Germline V gives CDR1 KGHSH, CDR2 LQKENI. The CDR3 loop spans 14 amino acids.

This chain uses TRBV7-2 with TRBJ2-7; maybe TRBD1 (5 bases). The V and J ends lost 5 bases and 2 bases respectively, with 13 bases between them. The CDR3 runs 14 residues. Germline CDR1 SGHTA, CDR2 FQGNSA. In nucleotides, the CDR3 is TGTGCCAGCAGCCAAAACAGCAGGGCCTACGAGCAGTACTTC. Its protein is CASSQNSRAYEQYF.

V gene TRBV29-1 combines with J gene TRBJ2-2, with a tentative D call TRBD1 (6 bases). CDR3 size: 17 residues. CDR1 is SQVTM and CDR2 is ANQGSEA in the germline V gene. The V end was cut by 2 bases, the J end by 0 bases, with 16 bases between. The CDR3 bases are TGCAGCGTTGAAATCAGGGGTTTAGTAACGAACACCGGGGAGCTGTTTTTT. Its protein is CSVEIRGLVTNTGELFF.

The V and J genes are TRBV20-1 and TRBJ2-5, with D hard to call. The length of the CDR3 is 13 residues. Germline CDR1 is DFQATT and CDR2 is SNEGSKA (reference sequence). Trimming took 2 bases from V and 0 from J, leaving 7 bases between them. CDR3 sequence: CSARTAYQETQYF. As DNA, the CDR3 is TGCAGTGCTAGAACGGCATACCAAGAGACCCAGTACTTC.

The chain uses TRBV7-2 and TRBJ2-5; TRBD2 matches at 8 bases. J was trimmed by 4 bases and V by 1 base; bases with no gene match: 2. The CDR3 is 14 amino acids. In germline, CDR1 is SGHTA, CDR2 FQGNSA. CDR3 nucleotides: TGTGCCAGCAGCTTAGGCGGGAGGTCAGAGACCCAGTACTTC. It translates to CASSLGGRSETQYF.

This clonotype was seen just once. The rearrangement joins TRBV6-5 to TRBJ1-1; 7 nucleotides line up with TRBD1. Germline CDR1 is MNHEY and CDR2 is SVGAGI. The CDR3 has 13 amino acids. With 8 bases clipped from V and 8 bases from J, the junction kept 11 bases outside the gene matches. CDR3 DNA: TGTGCCAGCTGGTTACAGGGGCGTGTAGAAGCTTTCTTT. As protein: CASWLQGRVEAFF.

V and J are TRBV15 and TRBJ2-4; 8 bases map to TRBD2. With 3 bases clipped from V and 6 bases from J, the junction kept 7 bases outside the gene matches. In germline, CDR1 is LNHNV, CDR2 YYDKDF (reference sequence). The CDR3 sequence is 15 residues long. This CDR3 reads CATSSDSGGVNIQYF. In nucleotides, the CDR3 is TGTGCCACCAGCAGTGATTCGGGAGGGGTAAACATTCAGTACTTC.

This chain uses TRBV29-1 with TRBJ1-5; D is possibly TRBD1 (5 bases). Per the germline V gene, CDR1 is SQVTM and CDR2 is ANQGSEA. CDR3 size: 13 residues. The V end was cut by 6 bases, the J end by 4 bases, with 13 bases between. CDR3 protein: CSVGGGVNQPQHF. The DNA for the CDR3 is TGCAGCGTCGGCGGGGGAGTAAATCAGCCCCAGCATTTT.

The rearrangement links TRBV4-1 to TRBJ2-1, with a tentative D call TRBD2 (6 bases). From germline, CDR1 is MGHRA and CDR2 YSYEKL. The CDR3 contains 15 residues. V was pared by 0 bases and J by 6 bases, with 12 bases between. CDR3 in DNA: TGCGCCAGCAGCCAAGACATCCCTAGCGTCAATGAGCAGTTCTTC. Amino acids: CASSQDIPSVNEQFF.

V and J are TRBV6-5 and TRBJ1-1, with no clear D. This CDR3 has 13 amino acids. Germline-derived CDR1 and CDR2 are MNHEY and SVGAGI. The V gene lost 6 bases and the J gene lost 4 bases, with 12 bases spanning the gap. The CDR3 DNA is TGTGCCAGCAGCTCCCGGCAGCCCACTGAAGCTTTCTTT. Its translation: CASSSRQPTEAFF.

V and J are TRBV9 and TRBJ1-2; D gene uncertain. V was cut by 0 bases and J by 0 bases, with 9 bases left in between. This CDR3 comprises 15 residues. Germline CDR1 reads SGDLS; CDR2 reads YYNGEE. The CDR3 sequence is CASSVGGKANYGYTF. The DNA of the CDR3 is TGTGCCAGCAGCGTAGGTGGGAAAGCTAACTATGGCTACACCTTC. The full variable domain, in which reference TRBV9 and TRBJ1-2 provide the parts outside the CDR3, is DSGVTQTPKHLITATGQRVTLRCSPRSGDLSVYWYQQSLDQGLQFLIQYYNGEERAKGNILERFSAQQFPDLHSELNLSSLELGDSALYFCASSVGGKANYGYTFGSGTRLTVV.

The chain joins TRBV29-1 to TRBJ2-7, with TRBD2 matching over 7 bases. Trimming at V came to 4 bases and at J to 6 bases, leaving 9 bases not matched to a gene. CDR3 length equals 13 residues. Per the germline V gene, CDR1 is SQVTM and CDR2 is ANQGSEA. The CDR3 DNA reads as TGCAGCGTTGCCGTCGCGGGAGCTAGCGAGCAGTACTTC. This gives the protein CSVAVAGASEQYF.

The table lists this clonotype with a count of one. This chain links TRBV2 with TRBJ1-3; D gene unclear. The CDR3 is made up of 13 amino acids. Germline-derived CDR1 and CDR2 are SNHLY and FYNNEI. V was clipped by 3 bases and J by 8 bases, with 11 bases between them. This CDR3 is CASSDRGRDTIYF. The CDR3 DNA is TGTGCCAGCAGTGACCGCGGGAGAGACACCATATATTTT.

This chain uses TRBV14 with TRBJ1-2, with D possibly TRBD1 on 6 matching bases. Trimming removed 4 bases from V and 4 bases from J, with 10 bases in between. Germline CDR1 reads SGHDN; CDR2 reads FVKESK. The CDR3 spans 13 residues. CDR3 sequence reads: CASSPTGLYGYTF. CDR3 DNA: TGTGCCAGCAGCCCGACAGGACTCTATGGCTACACCTTC.

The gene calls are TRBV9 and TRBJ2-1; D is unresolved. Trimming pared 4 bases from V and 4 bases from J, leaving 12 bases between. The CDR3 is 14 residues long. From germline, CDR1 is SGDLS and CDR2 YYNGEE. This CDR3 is CASSPGSLYNEQFF. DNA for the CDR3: TGTGCCAGCAGCCCCGGGTCCCTTTACAATGAGCAGTTCTTC.

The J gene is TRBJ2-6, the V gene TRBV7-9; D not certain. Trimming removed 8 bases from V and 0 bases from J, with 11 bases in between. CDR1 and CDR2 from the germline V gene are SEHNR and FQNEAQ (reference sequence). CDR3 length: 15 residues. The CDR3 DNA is TGTGCCAGCCCCTGGTCCCGCTCTGGGGCCAACGTCCTGACTTTC. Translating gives CASPWSRSGANVLTF. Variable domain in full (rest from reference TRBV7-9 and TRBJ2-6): DTGVSQNPRHKITKRGQNVTFRCDPISEHNRLYWYRQTLGQGPEFLTYFQNEAQLEKSRLLSDRFSAERPKGSFSTLEIQRTEQGDSAMYLCASPWSRSGANVLTFGAGSRLTVL.